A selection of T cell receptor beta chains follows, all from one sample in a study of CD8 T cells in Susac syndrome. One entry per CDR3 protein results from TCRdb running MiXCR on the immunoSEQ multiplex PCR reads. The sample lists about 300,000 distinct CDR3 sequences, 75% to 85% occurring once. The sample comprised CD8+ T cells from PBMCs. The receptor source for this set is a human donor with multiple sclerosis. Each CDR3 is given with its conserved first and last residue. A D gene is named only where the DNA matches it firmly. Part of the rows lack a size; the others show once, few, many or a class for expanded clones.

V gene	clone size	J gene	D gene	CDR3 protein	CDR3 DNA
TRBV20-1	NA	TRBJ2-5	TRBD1	CSARDRTGPKETQYF	TGCAGTGCTAGAGATCGGACAGGGCCCAAAGAGACCCAGTACTTC
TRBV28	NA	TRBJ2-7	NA	CASSLPYGAEQYF	TGTGCCAGCAGTCTCCCCTATGGGGCAGAGCAGTACTTC
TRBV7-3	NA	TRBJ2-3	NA	CASSLTLGTFTDTQYF	TGTGCCAGCAGCTTAACTCTGGGCACTTTCACAGATACGCAGTATTTT
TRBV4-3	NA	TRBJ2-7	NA	CASSQGIVRYEQYF	TGCGCCAGCAGCCAAGGCATTGTTCGCTACGAGCAGTACTTC
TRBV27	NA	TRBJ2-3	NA	CASSFPDRTDTQYF	TGTGCCAGCAGTTTTCCCGACAGAACAGATACGCAGTATTTT
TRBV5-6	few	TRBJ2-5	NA	CASSLEQETQYF	TGTGCCAGCAGCTTGGAACAAGAGACCCAGTACTTC
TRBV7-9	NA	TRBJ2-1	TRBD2	CASSLGAGVLNEQFF	TGTGCCAGCAGCTTAGGAGCGGGAGTTTTAAATGAGCAGTTCTTC
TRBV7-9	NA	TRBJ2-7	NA	CASSRELGPRYEQYF	TGTGCCAGCAGTCGTGAGTTAGGGCCACGCTACGAGCAGTACTTC
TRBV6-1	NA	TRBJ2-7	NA	CASSGFTGTDAQLSSYEQYF	TGTGCCAGCAGTGGGTTTACCGGGACCGACGCACAGTTGAGCTCCTACGAGCAGTACTTC
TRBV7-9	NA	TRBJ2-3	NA	CASPENTLGERGPKDTQYF	TGTGCCAGCCCCGAAAACACCCTCGGGGAGAGGGGTCCAAAGGATACGCAGTATTTT
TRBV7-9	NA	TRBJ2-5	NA	CASSSALGETQYF	TGTGCCAGCAGCTCCGCGCTCGGAGAGACCCAGTACTTC
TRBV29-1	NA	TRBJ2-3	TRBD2	CSVEVGTSGTRITDTQYF	TGCAGCGTTGAAGTAGGCACTAGCGGGACCCGGATCACAGATACGCAGTATTTT
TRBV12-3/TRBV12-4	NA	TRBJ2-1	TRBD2	CASTVAGSSYNEQFF	TGTGCCAGCACCGTAGCGGGGAGCTCCTACAATGAGCAGTTCTTC
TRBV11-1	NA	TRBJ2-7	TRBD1	CASSQGQAREQYF	TGTGCCAGCAGCCAGGGACAGGCCCGCGAGCAGTACTTC
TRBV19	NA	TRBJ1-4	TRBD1	CASGDRGNEKLFF	TGTGCCAGTGGGGACAGGGGCAATGAAAAACTGTTTTTT
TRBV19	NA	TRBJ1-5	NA	CATKDGYNQPQHF	TGTGCCACCAAAGACGGCTACAATCAGCCCCAGCATTTT
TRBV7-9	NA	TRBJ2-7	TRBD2	CASSSGLAKTYEQYF	TGTGCCAGCAGCTCGGGACTAGCGAAAACCTACGAGCAGTACTTC
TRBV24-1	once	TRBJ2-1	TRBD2	CATSETGTSGRAEQFF	TGTGCCACCAGTGAGACCGGGACTAGCGGGAGAGCTGAGCAGTTCTTC
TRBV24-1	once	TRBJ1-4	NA	CATSEPTGDTSEKLFF	TGTGCCACCAGTGAACCGACAGGTGATACTAGTGAAAAACTGTTTTTT
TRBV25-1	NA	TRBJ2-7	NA	CASTQNGNHEQYF	TGTGCCAGCACCCAAAACGGGAACCACGAGCAGTACTTC
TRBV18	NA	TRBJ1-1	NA	CASSLTKGETEAFF	TGTGCCAGCTCACTCACAAAGGGTGAGACTGAAGCTTTCTTT
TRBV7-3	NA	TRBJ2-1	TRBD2	CASRGLAEDNEQFF	TGTGCCAGCCGGGGCCTAGCGGAGGACAATGAGCAGTTCTTC
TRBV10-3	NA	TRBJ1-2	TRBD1	CAIRGTGYGYTF	TGTGCCATCAGGGGGACAGGGTATGGCTACACCTTC
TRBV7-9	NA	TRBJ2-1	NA	CASSSLVAYNEQFF	TGTGCCAGCAGCTCTCTAGTGGCCTACAATGAGCAGTTCTTC
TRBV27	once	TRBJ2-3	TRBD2	CASSLTGTSGILGADTQYF	TGTGCCAGCAGTTTGACCGGGACTAGCGGGATCCTGGGGGCAGATACGCAGTATTTT
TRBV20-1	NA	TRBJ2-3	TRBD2	CSARDLVGGADTQYF	TGCAGTGCTAGAGATCTGGTGGGGGGGGCAGATACGCAGTATTTT
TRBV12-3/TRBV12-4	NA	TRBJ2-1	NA	CASSSRDPWNEQFF	TGTGCCAGCAGTTCCCGGGACCCGTGGAATGAGCAGTTCTTC
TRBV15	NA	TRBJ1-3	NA	CATSRVLREAGNTIYF	TGTGCCACCAGCAGAGTTCTCAGGGAAGCTGGAAACACCATATATTTT